A single sample gave rise to the 17 T cell receptor beta chains below, sequenced in a study of CD8 T cells in Susac syndrome. Random hexamers served to reverse transcribe about 0.5 to 1 ug RNA. TCRdb reprocessed the immunoSEQ multiplex PCR reads via MiXCR and lists one record per CDR3 protein. The sample lists under 95,000 distinct CDR3 sequences, about 95% occurring once. Sequencing was done on a sample of CD4+ T cells from PBMCs. Receptors originate from a human donor with Susac syndrome.

V usage is TRBV6-4 and J usage is TRBJ2-2, with no clear D. Between the trimmed V and J ends, which lost 2 bases and 2 bases, there was a span of 9 bases. Germline values: CDR1 MRHNA, CDR2 SNTAGT. There are 15 residues in the CDR3. CDR3 DNA sequence: TGTGCCAGCAGTGACCAATTGGGTAACACCGGGGAGCTGTTTTTT. Amino acid sequence: CASSDQLGNTGELFF.

Written as DNA, the CDR3 is TGTGCCAGCAGCCTAACCCGGATACAGGGCGATCAGCCCCAGCATTTT. Its protein product is CASSLTRIQGDQPQHF. V and J are TRBV6-6 and TRBJ1-5; weak D call: TRBD1 (6 bases). CDR3 length: 16 residues. Trimming cost V 6 bases and J 5 bases, with 20 bases left between them. In germline, CDR1 is MNHNY, CDR2 SVGAGI (reference sequence).

This chain connects TRBV27 to TRBJ1-5, with 7 positions matching TRBD1. The CDR3 loop spans 14 amino acids. Germline assignment: CDR1 MNHEY and CDR2 SMNVEV (reference sequence). After removal of 8 bases from V and 3 bases from J, the junction contained 7 bases not matched to a gene. This CDR3 reads CASSYRGDNQPQHF. CDR3 in DNA: TGTGCCAGCTCTTACAGGGGAGACAATCAGCCCCAGCATTTT.

The chain uses TRBV10-3 and TRBJ1-2; TRBD1 agrees at 8 bases. The CDR3 runs 17 residues. Per the germline V gene, CDR1 is ENHRY and CDR2 is SYGVKD. The V gene end was trimmed by 2 bases and the J gene end by 1 base; junction bases not matched to a gene: 9. The CDR3 region is CAISETGTGGDNYGYTF. The CDR3 nucleotides are TGTGCCATCAGTGAGACCGGGACAGGAGGGGATAACTATGGCTACACCTTC.

The chain carries TRBV20-1 and TRBJ2-5; 7 bases are a match to TRBD1. There are 13 residues in the CDR3. J was trimmed by 1 base and V by 6 bases; bases with no gene match: 5. The germline V gene encodes CDR1 DFQATT and CDR2 SNEGSKA (reference sequence). The CDR3 bases are TGCAGTGCACGTAGACAGGGCCAAGAGACCCAGTACTTC. Translation gives CSARRQGQETQYF.

This chain uses TRBV20-1 with TRBJ1-1; D call uncertain. V was clipped by 4 bases and J by 5 bases, with 11 bases between them. CDR1 is DFQATT and CDR2 is SNEGSKA in the germline V gene (reference sequence). The CDR3 is 12 residues long. CDR3 in DNA: TGCAGTGCTACCGGGTGGGGTACTGAAGCTTTCTTT. Translating it yields CSATGWGTEAFF.

This sequence joins TRBV3-1 and TRBJ2-5; the D is unclear. The V end lost 5 bases, the J end lost 5 bases, and 9 bases lay between the germline ends. The CDR3 sequence is 12 residues long. Germline values: CDR1 LGHDT, CDR2 YNNKEL (reference sequence). The CDR3: CASSYGRETQYF. The CDR3 DNA reads as TGTGCCAGCAGCTACGGTCGGGAGACCCAGTACTTC.

This sequence joins TRBV5-4 and TRBJ2-5, with 12 bases lining up with TRBD2. This CDR3 has 15 residues. Trimming cost V 4 bases and J 6 bases; bases outside gene matches: 7. CDR1 SGHNT and CDR2 YYREEE come from the germline V gene (reference sequence). The CDR3 nucleotides are TGTGCCAGCAGCGCCCTAGCGGGGGGGCCGAAGACCCAGTACTTC. As protein: CASSALAGGPKTQYF.

The rearrangement joins TRBV20-1 to TRBJ2-5, with D unresolved. CDR3 length equals 16 residues. Between the trimmed V and J ends, which lost 0 bases and 4 bases, there was a span of 18 bases. The germline V gene encodes CDR1 DFQATT and CDR2 SNEGSKA (reference sequence). The DNA for the CDR3 is TGCAGTGCTAGAGATTTTACGGTCTATAAGAGAGAGACCCAGTACTTC. Protein product: CSARDFTVYKRETQYF.

The chain employs TRBV10-3 and TRBJ2-5; TRBD1 or TRBD2 may be the D gene (5 bases each). This CDR3 comprises 12 residues. V was shortened by 3 bases and J by 4 bases, with 6 bases between the two germline ends. Per the germline V gene, CDR1 is ENHRY and CDR2 is SYGVKD. Here the CDR3 DNA reads TGTGCCATCAGTGATGGGGGAGAGACCCAGTACTTC. This encodes CAISDGGETQYF.

The chain is built from TRBV9 and TRBJ1-1, with D unclear. There are 14 residues in the CDR3. The ends were cut back, 0 bases at V and 13 bases at J, with 19 bases in the middle. CDR1 and CDR2 from the germline V gene are SGDLS and YYNGEE. The CDR3 spells CASSVEGFAPVVFF. Written as DNA, the CDR3 is TGTGCCAGCAGCGTAGAAGGGTTTGCTCCGGTCGTTTTCTTT.

Only one count was recorded for this clonotype. This chain connects TRBV3-1 to TRBJ2-7, with a tentative D call TRBD1 (5 bases). The length of the CDR3 is 14 residues. The germline V and J ends were trimmed by 1 base and 3 bases, with 10 bases remaining between them. Germline V gives CDR1 LGHDT, CDR2 YNNKEL (reference sequence). The CDR3 DNA reads TGTGCCAGCAGCCAAGGGACAAACTACTACGAGCAGTACTTC. Protein: CASSQGTNYYEQYF.

This chain links TRBV12-3 or TRBV12-4 with TRBJ2-1; D remains unclear. The V and J ends lost 7 bases and 4 bases respectively, with 5 bases between them. The CDR3 is made up of 11 amino acids. This CDR3 is CASNAYNEQFF. The CDR3, as DNA: TGTGCCAGCAACGCTTACAATGAGCAGTTCTTC.

V and J are TRBV15 and TRBJ1-1, with a possible D match to TRBD1 (6 bases). The CDR3 loop spans 12 amino acids. V lost 4 bases and J lost 7, with 10 bases in between. Looked up from germline, CDR1 is LNHNV and CDR2 is YYDKDF (reference sequence). DNA for the CDR3: TGTGCCACCAGCACCGGGGGGCGTGAAGCTTTCTTT. This translates into CATSTGGREAFF. The complete variable domain, with remaining parts taken from reference TRBV15 and TRBJ1-1, reads DAMVIQNPRYQVTQFGKPVTLSCSQTLNHNVMYWYQQKSSQAPKLLFHYYDKDFNNEADTPDNFQSRRPNTSFCFLDIRSPGLGDTAMYLCATSTGGREAFFGQGTRLTVV.

This chain links TRBV6-2 or TRBV6-3 with TRBJ1-6; 7 positions agree with TRBD1. CDR1 and CDR2 (germline): MNHEY, SVGEGT. Unmatched junction bases numbered 9, after V lost 0 bases and J lost 10 bases. The CDR3 sequence is 16 residues long. The CDR3 DNA is TGTGCCAGCAGTTACTCCGGGACAGCGCTTAACTCACCCCTCCACTTT. Its translation: CASSYSGTALNSPLHF.

The genes are TRBV7-2 and TRBJ2-5; no definite D call. V lost 5 bases and J 4 bases, leaving 23 bases between the germline ends. From germline, CDR1 is SGHTA and CDR2 FQGNSA. There are 17 residues in the CDR3. Here the CDR3 reads CASSKEPPRTVSETQYF. The CDR3 coding sequence is TGTGCCAGCAGCAAAGAACCTCCTAGAACTGTATCAGAGACCCAGTACTTC.

This chain links TRBV24-1 with TRBJ2-7; D is perhaps TRBD1 or TRBD2 (5 bases each). Germline V gives CDR1 KGHDR, CDR2 SFDVKD. V lost 3 bases and J 0 bases, leaving 26 bases between the germline ends. This CDR3 comprises 20 residues. The CDR3 nucleotides are TGTGCCACCAGTGATATCAGCCGGGGCCCATCCTTACCAAGCTCCTACGAGCAGTACTTC. Translation: CATSDISRGPSLPSSYEQYF.